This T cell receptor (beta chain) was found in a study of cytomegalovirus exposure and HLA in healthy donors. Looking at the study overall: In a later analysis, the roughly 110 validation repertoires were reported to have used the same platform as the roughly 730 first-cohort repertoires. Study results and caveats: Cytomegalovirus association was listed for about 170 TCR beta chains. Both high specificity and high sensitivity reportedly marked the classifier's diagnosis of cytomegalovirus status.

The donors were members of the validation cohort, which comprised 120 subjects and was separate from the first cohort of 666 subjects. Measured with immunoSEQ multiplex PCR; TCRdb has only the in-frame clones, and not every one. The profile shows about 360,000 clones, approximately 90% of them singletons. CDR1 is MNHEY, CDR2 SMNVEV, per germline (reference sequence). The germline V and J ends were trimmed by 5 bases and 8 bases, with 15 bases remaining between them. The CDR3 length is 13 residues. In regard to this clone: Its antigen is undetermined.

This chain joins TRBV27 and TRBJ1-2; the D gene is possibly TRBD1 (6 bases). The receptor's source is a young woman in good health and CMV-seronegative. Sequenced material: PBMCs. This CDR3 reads CASSHKQGRGYTF. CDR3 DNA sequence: TGTGCCAGCAGTCATAAACAGGGTCGGGGCTACACCTTC.